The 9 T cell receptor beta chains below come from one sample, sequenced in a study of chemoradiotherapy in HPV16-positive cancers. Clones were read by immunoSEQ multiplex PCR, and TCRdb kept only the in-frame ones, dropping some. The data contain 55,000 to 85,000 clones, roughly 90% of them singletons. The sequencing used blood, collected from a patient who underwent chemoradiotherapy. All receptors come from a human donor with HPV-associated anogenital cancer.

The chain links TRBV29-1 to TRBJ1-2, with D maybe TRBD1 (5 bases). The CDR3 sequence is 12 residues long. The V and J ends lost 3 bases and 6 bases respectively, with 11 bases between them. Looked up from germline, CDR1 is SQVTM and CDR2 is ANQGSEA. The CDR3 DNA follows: TGCAGCGTTGACCAGGGCTCTAATGGCTACACCTTC. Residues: CSVDQGSNGYTF. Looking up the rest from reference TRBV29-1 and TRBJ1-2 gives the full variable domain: SAVISQKPSRDICQRGTSLTIQCQVDSQVTMMFWYRQQPGQSLTLIATANQGSEATYESGFVIDKFPISRPNLTFSTLTVSNMSPEDSSIYLCSVDQGSNGYTFGSGTRLTVV.

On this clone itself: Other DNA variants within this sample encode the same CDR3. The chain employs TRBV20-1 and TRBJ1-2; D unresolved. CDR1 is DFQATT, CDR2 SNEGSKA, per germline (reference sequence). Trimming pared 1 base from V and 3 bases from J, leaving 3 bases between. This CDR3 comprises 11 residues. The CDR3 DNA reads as TGCAGTGCTAGAGGTGACTATGGCTACACCTTC. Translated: CSARGDYGYTF.

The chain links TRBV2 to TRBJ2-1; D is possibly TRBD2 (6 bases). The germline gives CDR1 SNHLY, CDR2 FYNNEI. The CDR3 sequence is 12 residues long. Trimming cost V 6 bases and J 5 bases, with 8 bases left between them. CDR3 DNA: TGTGCCAGCAGGGACTACAACAATGAGCAGTTCTTC. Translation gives CASRDYNNEQFF.

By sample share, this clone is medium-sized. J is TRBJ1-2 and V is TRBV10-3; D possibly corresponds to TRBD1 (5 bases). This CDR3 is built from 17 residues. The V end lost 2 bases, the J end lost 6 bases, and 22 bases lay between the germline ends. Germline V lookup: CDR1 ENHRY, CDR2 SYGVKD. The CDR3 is CAISETILTPGLHGYTF. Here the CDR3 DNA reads TGTGCCATCAGTGAGACGATCTTGACCCCAGGGCTACATGGCTACACCTTC.

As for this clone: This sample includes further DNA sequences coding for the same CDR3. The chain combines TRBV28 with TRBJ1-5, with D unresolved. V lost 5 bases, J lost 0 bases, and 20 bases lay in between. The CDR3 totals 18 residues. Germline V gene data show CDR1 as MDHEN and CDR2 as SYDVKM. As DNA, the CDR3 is TGTGCCAGCAGTCCCCGTAGGGAGGGTTTTCATAGCAATCAGCCCCAGCATTTT. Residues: CASSPRREGFHSNQPQHF.

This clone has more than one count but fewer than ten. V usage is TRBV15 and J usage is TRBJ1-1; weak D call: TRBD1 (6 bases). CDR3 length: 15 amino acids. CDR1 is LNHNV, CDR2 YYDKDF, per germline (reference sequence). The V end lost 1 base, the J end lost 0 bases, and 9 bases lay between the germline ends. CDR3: CATSRVDSMNTEAFF. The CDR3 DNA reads TGTGCCACCAGCAGAGTGGACAGCATGAACACTGAAGCTTTCTTT.

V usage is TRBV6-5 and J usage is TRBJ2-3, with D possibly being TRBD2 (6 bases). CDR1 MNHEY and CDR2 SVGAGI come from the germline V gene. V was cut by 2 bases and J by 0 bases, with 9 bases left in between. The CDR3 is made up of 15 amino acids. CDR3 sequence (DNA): TGTGCCAGCAGTTACGGGGGGATCAGCACAGATACGCAGTATTTT. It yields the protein CASSYGGISTDTQYF.

DNA of the CDR3: TGTGCCAGCATGCTACAGGGGGCTCCGAGCAATCAGCCCCAGCATTTT. This codes for CASMLQGAPSNQPQHF. The V gene is TRBV2, the J gene TRBJ1-5, with 9 bases matching TRBD1. Germline V gene sequence: CDR1 SNHLY, CDR2 FYNNEI. This CDR3 is 16 amino acids long. V dropped 7 bases and J dropped 1; count of bases not matched to a gene: 8.

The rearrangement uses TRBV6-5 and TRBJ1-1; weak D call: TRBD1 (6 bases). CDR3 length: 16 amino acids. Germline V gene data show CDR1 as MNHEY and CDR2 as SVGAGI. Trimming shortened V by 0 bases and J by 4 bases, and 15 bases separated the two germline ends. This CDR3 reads CASSYSGWGAATEAFF. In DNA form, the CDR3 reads TGTGCCAGCAGTTACTCTGGCTGGGGGGCTGCCACTGAAGCTTTCTTT.